The 5 T cell receptor beta chains presented below share a single source sample, sequenced in a study of blood T cell repertoires in COVID-19. The method was immunoSEQ multiplex PCR; TCRdb's version includes in-frame clones alone and lacks a portion of them. The sample holds about 280,000 clones, nearly 90% seen once. Sequenced sample: PBMCs or T cells enriched from blood (not recorded which). All receptors derive from a woman between 18 and 30 years old with acute COVID-19.

This chain joins TRBV5-1 and TRBJ2-5; a possible D gene is TRBD2 (5 bases). The CDR3 extends over 16 amino acids. In germline, CDR1 is SGHRS, CDR2 YFSETQ. V was cut by 4 bases and J by 2 bases, with 18 bases left in between. This CDR3 reads CASSRVSGATQETQYF. CDR3 sequence (DNA): TGCGCCAGCAGCCGAGTGAGCGGAGCAACACAAGAGACCCAGTACTTC.

CDR3 coding DNA: TGTGCCAGCAGCCCCGGGTTGTTGGGTTCTGAAGCTTTCTTT. Residues: CASSPGLLGSEAFF. V and J are TRBV28 and TRBJ1-1, with D unresolved. The germline gives CDR1 MDHEN, CDR2 SYDVKM. CDR3 length: 14 residues. The ends were cut back, 6 bases at V and 6 bases at J, with 17 bases in the middle.

The chain has TRBV18 and TRBJ2-1; D may be TRBD2 (5 bases). Germline CDR1 KGHSH, CDR2 LQKENI. The CDR3 loop spans 11 amino acids. V shed 4 bases and J shed 9 bases, with 7 bases lying between them. The CDR3 sequence is CASSREFEQFF. The CDR3 DNA is TGTGCCAGCTCACGGGAGTTTGAGCAGTTCTTC.

The count of this clone is one. This chain links TRBV5-1 with TRBJ2-1; tentatively, D is TRBD1 (5 bases). The CDR3 is 19 residues long. The V gene lost 0 bases and the J gene lost 0 bases, with 19 bases spanning the gap. The germline gives CDR1 SGHRS, CDR2 YFSETQ. Here the CDR3 DNA reads TGCGCCAGCAGCTTGGCCCCCCTCCAGGGTTTTAGCTCCTACAATGAGCAGTTCTTC. Translating it yields CASSLAPLQGFSSYNEQFF.

This chain uses TRBV30 with TRBJ2-3; 7 nucleotides agree with TRBD1. Trimming at V came to 5 bases and at J to 2 bases, leaving 4 bases not matched to a gene. Germline CDR1 reads GTSNPN; CDR2 reads SVGIG (reference sequence). This CDR3 region has 13 residues. DNA for the CDR3: TGTGCCTGGGCAGGGGGACCCACAGATACGCAGTATTTT. Residues: CAWAGGPTDTQYF.